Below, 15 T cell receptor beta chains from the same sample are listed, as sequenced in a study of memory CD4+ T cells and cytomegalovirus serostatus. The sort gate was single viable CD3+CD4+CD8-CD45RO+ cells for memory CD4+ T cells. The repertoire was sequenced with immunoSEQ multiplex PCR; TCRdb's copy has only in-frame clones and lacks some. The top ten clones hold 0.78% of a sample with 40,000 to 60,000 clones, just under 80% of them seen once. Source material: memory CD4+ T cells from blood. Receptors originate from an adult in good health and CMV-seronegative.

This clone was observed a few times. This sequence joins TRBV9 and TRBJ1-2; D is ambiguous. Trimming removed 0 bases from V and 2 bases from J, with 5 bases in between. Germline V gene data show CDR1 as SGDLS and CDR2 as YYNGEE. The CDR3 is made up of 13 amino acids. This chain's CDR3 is CASSVGQNYGYTF. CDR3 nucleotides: TGTGCCAGCAGCGTAGGGCAAAACTATGGCTACACCTTC.

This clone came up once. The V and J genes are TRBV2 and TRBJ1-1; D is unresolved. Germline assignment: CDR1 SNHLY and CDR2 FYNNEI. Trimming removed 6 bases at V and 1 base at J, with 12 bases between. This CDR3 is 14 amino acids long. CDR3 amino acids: CASRAGFRNTEAFF. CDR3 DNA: TGTGCCAGCAGGGCTGGATTCCGGAACACTGAAGCTTTCTTT. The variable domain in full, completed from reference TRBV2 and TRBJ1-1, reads EPEVTQTPSHQVTQMGQEVILRCVPISNHLYFYWYRQILGQKVEFLVSFYNNEISEKSEIFDDQFSVERPDGSNFTLKIRSTKLEDSAMYFCASRAGFRNTEAFFGQGTRLTVV.

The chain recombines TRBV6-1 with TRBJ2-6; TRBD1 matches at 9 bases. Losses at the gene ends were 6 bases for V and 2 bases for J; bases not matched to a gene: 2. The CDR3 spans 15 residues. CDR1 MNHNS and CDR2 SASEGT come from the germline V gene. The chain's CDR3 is CASRQGAAGANVLTF. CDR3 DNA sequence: TGTGCCAGCAGACAGGGGGCGGCTGGGGCCAACGTCCTGACTTTC.

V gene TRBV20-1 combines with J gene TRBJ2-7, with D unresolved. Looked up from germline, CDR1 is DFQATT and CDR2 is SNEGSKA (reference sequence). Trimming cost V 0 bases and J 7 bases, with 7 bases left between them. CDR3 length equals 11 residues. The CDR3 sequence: CSARDKREQYF. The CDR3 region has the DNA TGCAGTGCTAGAGATAAACGGGAGCAGTACTTC.

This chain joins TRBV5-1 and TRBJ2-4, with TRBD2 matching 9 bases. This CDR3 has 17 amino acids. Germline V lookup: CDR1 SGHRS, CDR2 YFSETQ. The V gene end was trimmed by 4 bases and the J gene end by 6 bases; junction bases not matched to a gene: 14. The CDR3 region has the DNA TGCGCCAGCAGCCCCCTAGCGGGGACGAAGAAGGGAAACATTCAGTACTTC. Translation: CASSPLAGTKKGNIQYF.

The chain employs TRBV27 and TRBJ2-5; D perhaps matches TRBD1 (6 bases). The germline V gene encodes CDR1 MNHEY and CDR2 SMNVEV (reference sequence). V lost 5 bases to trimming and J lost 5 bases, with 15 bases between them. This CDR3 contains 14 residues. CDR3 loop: CASSRQVAGETQYF. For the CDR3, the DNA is TGTGCCAGCAGTCGACAGGTGGCAGGGGAGACCCAGTACTTC.

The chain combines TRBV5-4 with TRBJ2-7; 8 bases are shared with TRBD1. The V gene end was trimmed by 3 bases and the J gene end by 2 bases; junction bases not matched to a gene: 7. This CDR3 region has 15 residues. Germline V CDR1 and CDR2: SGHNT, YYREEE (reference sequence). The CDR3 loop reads CASSSDPQGAYEQYF. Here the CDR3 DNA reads TGTGCCAGCAGCTCCGACCCACAGGGGGCCTACGAGCAGTACTTC.

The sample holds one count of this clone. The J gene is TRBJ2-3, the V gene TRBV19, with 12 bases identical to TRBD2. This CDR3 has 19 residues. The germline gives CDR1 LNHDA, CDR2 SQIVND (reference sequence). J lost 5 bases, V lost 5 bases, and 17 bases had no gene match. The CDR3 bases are TGTGCCAGTAGTCCGAGTTATTGGACTAGCGGGGCCGCGGGAGATACGCAGTATTTT. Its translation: CASSPSYWTSGAAGDTQYF.

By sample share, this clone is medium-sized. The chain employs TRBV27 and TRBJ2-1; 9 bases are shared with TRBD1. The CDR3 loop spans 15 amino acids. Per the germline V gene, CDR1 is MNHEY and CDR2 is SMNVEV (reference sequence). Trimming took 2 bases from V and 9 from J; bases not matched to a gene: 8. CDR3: CASSLTPGQGGEQFF. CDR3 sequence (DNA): TGTGCCAGCAGTTTAACCCCGGGACAGGGAGGTGAGCAGTTCTTC.

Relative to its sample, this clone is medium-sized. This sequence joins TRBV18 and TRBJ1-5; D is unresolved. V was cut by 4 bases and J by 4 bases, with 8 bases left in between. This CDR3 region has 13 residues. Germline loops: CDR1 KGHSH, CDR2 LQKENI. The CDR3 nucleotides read TGTGCCAGCTCACTCTCCGGGAATCAGCCCCAGCATTTT. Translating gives CASSLSGNQPQHF. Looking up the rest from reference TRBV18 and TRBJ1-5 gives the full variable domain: NAGVMQNPRHLVRRRGQEARLRCSPMKGHSHVYWYRQLPEEGLKFMVYLQKENIIDESGMPKERFSAEFPKEGPSILRIQQVVRGDSAAYFCASSLSGNQPQHFGDGTRLSIL.

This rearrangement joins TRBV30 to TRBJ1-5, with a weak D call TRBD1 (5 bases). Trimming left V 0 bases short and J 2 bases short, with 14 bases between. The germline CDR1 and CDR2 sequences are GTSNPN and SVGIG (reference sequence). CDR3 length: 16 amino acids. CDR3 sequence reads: CAWSVRGTLGNQPQHF. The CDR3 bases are TGTGCCTGGAGTGTACGAGGGACGCTAGGCAATCAGCCCCAGCATTTT.

The DNA of the CDR3 is TGTGCCAGCAGCCCAACAACAGGGGGCAATGGCTACACCTTC. Translation gives CASSPTTGGNGYTF. The chain couples TRBV14 to TRBJ1-2; 9 nucleotides align to TRBD1. The trim removed 4 bases at V and 6 bases at J, leaving 6 bases unmatched. This CDR3 is built from 14 residues. In germline, CDR1 is SGHDN, CDR2 FVKESK.

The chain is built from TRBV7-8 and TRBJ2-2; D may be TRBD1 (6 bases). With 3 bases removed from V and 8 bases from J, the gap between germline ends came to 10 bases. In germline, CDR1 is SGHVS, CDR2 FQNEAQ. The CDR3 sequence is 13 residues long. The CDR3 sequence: CASSFQGPGELFF. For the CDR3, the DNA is TGTGCCAGCAGCTTTCAGGGGCCAGGGGAGCTGTTTTTT.

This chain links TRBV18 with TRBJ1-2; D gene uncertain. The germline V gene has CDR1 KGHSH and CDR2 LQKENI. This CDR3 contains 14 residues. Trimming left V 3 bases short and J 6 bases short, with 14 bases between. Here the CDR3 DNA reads TGTGCCAGCTCACCCTCCTCCGACATCCATGGCTACACCTTC. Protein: CASSPSSDIHGYTF.

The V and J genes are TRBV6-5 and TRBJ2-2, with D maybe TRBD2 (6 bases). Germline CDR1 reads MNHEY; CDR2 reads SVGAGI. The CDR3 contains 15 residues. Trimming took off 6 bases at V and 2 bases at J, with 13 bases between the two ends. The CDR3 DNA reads TGTGCCAGCAGCCGCGGGACTTTTAACACCGGGGAGCTGTTTTTT. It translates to CASSRGTFNTGELFF.